Following are 5 T cell receptor beta chains from one sample sequenced in a study of blood T cell repertoires in COVID-19. The protocol was immunoSEQ multiplex PCR, while the TCRdb copy is restricted to in-frame clones and leaves out a portion. The data show more than 85,000 clones, roughly 83% seen once. The specimen sequenced was peripheral blood. The receptors here all came from a woman aged 55-69 years with acute or convalescent COVID-19.

The chain links TRBV15 to TRBJ1-1; the match to TRBD1 covers 12 bases. The junction had 10 bases not matched to a gene; V was cut back by 9 bases and J by 8 bases. This CDR3 is built from 14 residues. The V gene's germline CDR1 is LNHNV and CDR2 YYDKDF (reference sequence). The CDR3 sequence: CATTRDRGLSEAFF. The DNA for the CDR3 is TGTGCCACAACGCGGGACAGGGGGCTATCGGAAGCTTTCTTT.

The chain has TRBV6-6 and TRBJ1-4; 7 bases agree with TRBD1. Looked up from germline, CDR1 is MNHNY and CDR2 is SVGAGI (reference sequence). The V segment lost 5 bases and the J segment 7 bases; nucleotides outside the gene matches: 7. The CDR3 covers 14 residues. The DNA for the CDR3 is TGTGCCAGCAGTCCGGGACAGTTTATTGAAAAACTGTTTTTT. Protein product: CASSPGQFIEKLFF.

V usage is TRBV5-5 and J usage is TRBJ1-4, with TRBD1 as a possible D gene (6 bases). CDR3 length equals 14 residues. Germline lookup yields CDR1 SGHKS and CDR2 YYEKEE (reference sequence). V was pared by 5 bases and J by 5 bases, with 13 bases between. CDR3 in amino acids: CASRTRTENEKLFF. DNA of the CDR3: TGTGCCAGCAGAACGCGGACAGAGAATGAAAAACTGTTTTTT.

The rearrangement uses TRBV28 and TRBJ1-2, with a tentative D call TRBD1 (5 bases). CDR1 is MDHEN, CDR2 SYDVKM, per germline. V was cut by 2 bases and J by 4 bases, with 8 bases left in between. The CDR3 runs 13 residues. CDR3: CASSLPGPYGYTF. CDR3 DNA: TGTGCCAGCAGTTTACCAGGGCCCTATGGCTACACCTTC.

The chain joins TRBV29-1 to TRBJ1-2; D is possibly TRBD1 (5 bases). Looked up from germline, CDR1 is SQVTM and CDR2 is ANQGSEA. CDR3 length: 13 residues. V lost 0 bases, J lost 7 bases, and 12 bases lay in between. In nucleotides, the CDR3 is TGCAGCGTTGAAGATCAGGGAACGGGTGGCTACACCTTC. It yields the protein CSVEDQGTGGYTF. The variable domain in full, with the rest retrieved from reference TRBV29-1 and TRBJ1-2, is SAVISQKPSRDICQRGTSLTIQCQVDSQVTMMFWYRQQPGQSLTLIATANQGSEATYESGFVIDKFPISRPNLTFSTLTVSNMSPEDSSIYLCSVEDQGTGGYTFGSGTRLTVV.